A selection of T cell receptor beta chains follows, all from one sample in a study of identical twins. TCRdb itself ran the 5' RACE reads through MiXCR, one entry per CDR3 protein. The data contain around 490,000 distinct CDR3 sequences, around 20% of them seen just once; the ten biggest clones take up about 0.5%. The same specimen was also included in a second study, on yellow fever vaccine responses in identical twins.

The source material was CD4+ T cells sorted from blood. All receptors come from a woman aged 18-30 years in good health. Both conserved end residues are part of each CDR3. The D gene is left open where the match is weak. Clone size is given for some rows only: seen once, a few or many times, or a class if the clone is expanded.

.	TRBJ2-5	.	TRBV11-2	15	TGTGCCAGCAGCTTATCAGGGTTTTACCAAGAGACCCAGTACTTC	CASSLSGFYQETQYF
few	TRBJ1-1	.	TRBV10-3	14	TGTGCCATCAGTGAGGCCGGGGGGAACACTGAAGCTTTCTTT	CAISEAGGNTEAFF
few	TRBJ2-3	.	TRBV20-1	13	TGCAGTGCTCGCGGTAAGGGCACAGATACGCAGTATTTT	CSARGKGTDTQYF
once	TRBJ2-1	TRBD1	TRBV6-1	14	TGTGCCACGGGGACAGTCAACTCCTACAATGAGCAGTTCTTC	CATGTVNSYNEQFF
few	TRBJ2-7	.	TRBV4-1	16	TGCGCCAGCAGCCAAGGGTACCCAGGAAGCTCCTACGAGCAGTACTTC	CASSQGYPGSSYEQYF
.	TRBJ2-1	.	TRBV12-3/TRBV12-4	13	TGTGCCAGCAGTTCATGGAGAATCAATGAGCAGTTCTTC	CASSSWRINEQFF
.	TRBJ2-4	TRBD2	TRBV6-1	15	TGTGCCAGCAGTACGGGTGGTCTAGCGGGGGACATTCAGTACTTC	CASSTGGLAGDIQYF
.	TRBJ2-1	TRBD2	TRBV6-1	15	TGTGCCAGCAGTGAACTAGCGGGAGGAAGGAATGAGCAGTTCTTC	CASSELAGGRNEQFF
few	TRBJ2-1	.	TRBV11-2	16	TGTGCCAGCAGCTTAGGGTCCGTACGACAATACAATGAGCAGTTCTTC	CASSLGSVRQYNEQFF
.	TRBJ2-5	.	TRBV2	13	TGTGCCAGCAGTGAACTCAGGGGGGGATTACAGTACTTC	CASSELRGGLQYF
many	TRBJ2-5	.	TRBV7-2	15	TGTGCCAGCAGCTTAGCAGGGACCGTAAAAGAGACCCAGTACTTC	CASSLAGTVKETQYF
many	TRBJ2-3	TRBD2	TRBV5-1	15	TGCGCCAGCAGCTTCTCAGCGGGAGTAGCAGATACGCAGTATTTT	CASSFSAGVADTQYF
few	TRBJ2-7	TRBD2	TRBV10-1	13	TGCGCCAGCTCCGCTAGCGGGACCTACGAGCAGTACTTC	CASSASGTYEQYF
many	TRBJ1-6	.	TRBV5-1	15	TGCGCCAGCAGCTTGGATGGGACTTATAATTCACCCCTCCACTTT	CASSLDGTYNSPLHF
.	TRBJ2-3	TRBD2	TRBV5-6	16	TGTGCCAGCAGCTTGCTTAGCGGGAGGGGCGCAGATACGCAGTATTTT	CASSLLSGRGADTQYF
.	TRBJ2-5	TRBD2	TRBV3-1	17	TGTGCCAGCAGCCCCAACCTCGTAGCGGGAGTCGGGGAGACCCAGTACTTC	CASSPNLVAGVGETQYF
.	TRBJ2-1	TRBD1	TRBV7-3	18	TGTGCCAGCAGCTCTAGAGGGGGACGGGGACAGGGGTACAATGAGCAGTTCTTC	CASSSRGGRGQGYNEQFF
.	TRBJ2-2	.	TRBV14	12	TGTGCCAGCAGCCAAGATAGAATCCGGCTGTTTTTT	CASSQDRIRLFF
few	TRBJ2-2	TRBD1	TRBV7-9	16	TGTGCCAGCAGCGCCGGGACAGGGGACAACACCGGGGAGCTGTTTTTT	CASSAGTGDNTGELFF
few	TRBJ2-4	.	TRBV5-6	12	TGTGCCAGCAGCTTGGGGGTGGGGGACCAGTACTTC	CASSLGVGDQYF
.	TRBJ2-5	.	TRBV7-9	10	TGTGCCAGCAGGGCCGAGACCCAGTACTTC	CASRAETQYF
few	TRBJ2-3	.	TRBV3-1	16	TGTGCCAGCAGCTTGTCCGGGACGTTTAGCACAGATACGCAGTATTTT	CASSLSGTFSTDTQYF
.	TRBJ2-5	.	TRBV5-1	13	TGCGCCAGCAGCTTTTTGAGCCAAGAGACCCAGTACTTC	CASSFLSQETQYF
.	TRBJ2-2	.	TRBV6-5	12	TGTGCCAGCACCAGAAGTGACGGGGAGCTGTTTTTT	CASTRSDGELFF
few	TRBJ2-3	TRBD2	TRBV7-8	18	TGTGCCAGCAGCGCTACTACGGGACTAGCGATAAGCACAGATACGCAGTATTTT	CASSATTGLAISTDTQYF
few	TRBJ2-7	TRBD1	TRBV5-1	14	TGCGCCAGCAGCCGAGCCGGGACAGGGATGGAGCAGTACTTC	CASSRAGTGMEQYF
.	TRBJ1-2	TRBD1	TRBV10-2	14	TGCGCCAGCAGTACGGGACAGGGGGCAAGGGGCTACACCTTC	CASSTGQGARGYTF
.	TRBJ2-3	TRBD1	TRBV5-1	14	TGCGCCAGCAGCTTCGACAGGGCAACAGATACGCAGTATTTT	CASSFDRATDTQYF
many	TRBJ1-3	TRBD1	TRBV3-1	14	TGTGCCAGCAGTGACAGGGAGTCTGGAAACACCATATATTTT	CASSDRESGNTIYF
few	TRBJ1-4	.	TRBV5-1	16	TGCGCCAGCAGCTTGGCCCGGGTGGCAACTAATGAAAAACTGTTTTTT	CASSLARVATNEKLFF
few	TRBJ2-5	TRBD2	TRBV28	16	TGTGCCACCACACGGGCTAGCGGGGGGATGAAGATGACCCAGTACTTC	CATTRASGGMKMTQYF
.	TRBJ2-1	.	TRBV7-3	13	TGTGCCAGCAGCTTATTCGAAGGCAATGAGCAGTTCTTC	CASSLFEGNEQFF
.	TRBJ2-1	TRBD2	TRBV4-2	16	TGTGCCAGCAGCCAAGATCGCACTAGCGGATACAATGAGCAGTTCTTC	CASSQDRTSGYNEQFF
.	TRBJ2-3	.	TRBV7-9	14	TGTGCCAGCAGGACGGGACACCAAACAGATACGCAGTATTTT	CASRTGHQTDTQYF
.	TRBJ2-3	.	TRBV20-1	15	TGCAGTGCTAGAGTGATGGGACTTAACACAGATACGCAGTATTTT	CSARVMGLNTDTQYF
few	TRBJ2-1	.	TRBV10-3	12	TGTGCCATCAGCGGAGGAAACAATGAGCAGTTCTTC	CAISGGNNEQFF
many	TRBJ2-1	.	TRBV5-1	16	TGCGCCAGCAGCACTACTACAACTAGCTCCTACAATGAGCAGTTCTTC	CASSTTTTSSYNEQFF
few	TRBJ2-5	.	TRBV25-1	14	TGTGCCAGCAGTGAGGTGTTTGATTGGGAGACCCAGTACTTC	CASSEVFDWETQYF
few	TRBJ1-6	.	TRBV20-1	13	TGCAGTGCTAGGTGGCGCACTAATTCACCCCTCCACTTT	CSARWRTNSPLHF
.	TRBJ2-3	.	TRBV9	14	TGTGCCAGCAGCCGGCTATACGGGGGAAATACGCAGTATTTT	CASSRLYGGNTQYF
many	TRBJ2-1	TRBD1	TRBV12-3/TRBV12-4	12	TGTGCCAGCAGTGTGGGGACAGGGGAGCAGTTCTTC	CASSVGTGEQFF
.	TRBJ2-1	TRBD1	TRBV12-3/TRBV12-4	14	TGTGCCAGCAGTTTCCTAGGGACAGACAATGAGCAGTTCTTC	CASSFLGTDNEQFF
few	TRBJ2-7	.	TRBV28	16	TGTGCCAGCAGGTCGAGCTCAGGGGTTCCTTCCTACGAGCAGTACTTC	CASRSSSGVPSYEQYF
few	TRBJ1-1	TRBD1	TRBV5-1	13	TGCGCCAGCAGCTTGGAGGCAGGGGGCACGTCTTTCTTT	CASSLEAGGTSFF
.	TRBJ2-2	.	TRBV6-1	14	TGTGCCAGCATAGGGCAGGCGAACACCGGGGAGCTGTTTTTT	CASIGQANTGELFF
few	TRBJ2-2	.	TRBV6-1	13	TGTGCCAGCGGACGATCCCAGATCGGGGAGCTGTTTTTT	CASGRSQIGELFF
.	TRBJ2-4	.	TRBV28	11	TGTGCCAGCAGTTCTCGGTACATTCAGTACTTC	CASSSRYIQYF
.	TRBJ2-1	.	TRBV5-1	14	TGCGCCAGCAGCTTGTTGAGCTCCTACAATGAGCAGTTCTTC	CASSLLSSYNEQFF
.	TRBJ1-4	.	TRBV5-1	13	TGCGCCAGCAACTCTGGACTTGGGGAAAAACTGTTTTTT	CASNSGLGEKLFF